This entry concerns a single TCR beta chain. Measured with immunoSEQ multiplex PCR; TCRdb has only the in-frame clones, and not every one. The sample lists more than 110,000 clones, more than 70% seen once, with 10% in the top ten. These data come from a study of blood T cell repertoires in COVID-19. The J segment lost 0 bases and the V segment lost 4 bases, leaving 4 bases of the junction unmatched. There are 16 residues in the CDR3. CDR1 SGHRS and CDR2 YFSETQ come from the germline V gene. The sequenced sample was peripheral blood. The chain joins TRBV5-1 to TRBJ2-3; 11 bases are shared with TRBD2. This TCR was recovered from a man over 45 with active or convalescent COVID-19. CDR3 coding DNA: TGCGCCAGCAGCACGGGGACTAGCGGCAGCACAGATACGCAGTATTTT. Translation: CASSTGTSGSTDTQYF.